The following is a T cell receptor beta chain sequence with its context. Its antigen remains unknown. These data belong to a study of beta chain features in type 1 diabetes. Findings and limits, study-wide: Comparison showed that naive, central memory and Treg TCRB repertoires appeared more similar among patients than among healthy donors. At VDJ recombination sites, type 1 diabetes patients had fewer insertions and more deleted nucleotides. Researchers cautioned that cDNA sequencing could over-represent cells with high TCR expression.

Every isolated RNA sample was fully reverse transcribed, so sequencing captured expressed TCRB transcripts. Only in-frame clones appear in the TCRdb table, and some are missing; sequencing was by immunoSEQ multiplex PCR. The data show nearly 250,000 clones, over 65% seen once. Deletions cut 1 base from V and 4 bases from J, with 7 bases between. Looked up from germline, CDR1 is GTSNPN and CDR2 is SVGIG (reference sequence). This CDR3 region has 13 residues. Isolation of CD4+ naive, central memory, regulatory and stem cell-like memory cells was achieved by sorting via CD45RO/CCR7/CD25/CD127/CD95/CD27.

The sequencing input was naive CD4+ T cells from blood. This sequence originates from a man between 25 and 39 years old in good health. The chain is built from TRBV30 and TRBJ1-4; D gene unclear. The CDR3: CAWSDGINEKLFF. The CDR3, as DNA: TGTGCCTGGAGTGACGGTATTAATGAAAAACTGTTTTTT.